This entry lists 23 T cell receptor beta chains sequenced from one sample in a study of beta chain features in type 1 diabetes. Reverse transcription of all isolated RNA meant that expressed TCRB transcripts were sequenced. TCRdb's table, derived via immunoSEQ multiplex PCR, lists solely in-frame clones and lacks some. Of about 900,000 clones in the sample, roughly 15% were seen once. Sequencing was carried out using naive CD4+ T cells from blood. These receptors all stem from a woman aged 18-29 years in good health.

This clone was counted between two and nine times. The rearrangement uses TRBV11-1 and TRBJ2-1, with 8 bases lining up with TRBD2. Germline CDR1 SGHAT, CDR2 FQDESV (reference sequence). V shed 6 bases and J 7 bases; nucleotides not matched to a gene: 17. The CDR3 loop spans 17 amino acids. DNA of the CDR3: TGTGCCAGCAGTGTAATACTTCCGGGAGGGCCCGGGAATGAGCAGTTCTTC. It translates to CASSVILPGGPGNEQFF. Filled out from reference TRBV11-1 and TRBJ2-1, the complete variable domain reads EAEVAQSPRYKITEKSQAVAFWCDPISGHATLYWYRQILGQGPELLVQFQDESVVDDSQLPKDRFSAERLKGVDSTLKIQPAELGDSAMYLCASSVILPGGPGNEQFFGPGTRLTVL.

This clone was seen only a few times. The chain couples TRBV7-2 to TRBJ2-2; 16 bases agree with TRBD2. The CDR3 consists of 16 residues. The V gene's germline CDR1 is SGHTA and CDR2 FQGNSA. V dropped 5 bases and J dropped 6; count of bases not matched to a gene: 3. CDR3 sequence reads: CASSRGLAGGAGELFF. The CDR3 DNA sequence: TGTGCCAGCAGCCGGGGACTAGCGGGAGGGGCCGGGGAGCTGTTTTTT.

The chain employs TRBV6-6 and TRBJ1-5, with 9 bases fitting TRBD1. The CDR3 contains 16 residues. The germline CDR1 and CDR2 sequences are MNHNY and SVGAGI (reference sequence). V lost 4 bases, J lost 2 bases, and 6 bases stayed unmatched. For the CDR3, the DNA is TGTGCCAGCAGTTTCACAGGGGGCATCGGCAATCAGCCCCAGCATTTT. Translated: CASSFTGGIGNQPQHF.

The rearrangement links TRBV4-3 to TRBJ2-7; D uncertain. The ends were cut back, 0 bases at V and 1 base at J, with 7 bases in the middle. The CDR3 is 14 amino acids. CDR1 LGHNA and CDR2 YSLEER come from the germline V gene. This CDR3 is CASSQERGSYEQYF. CDR3 nucleotide sequence: TGCGCCAGCAGCCAAGAGCGAGGTTCCTACGAGCAGTACTTC.

The V call is TRBV21-1, the J call TRBJ1-2. TRBV21-1 is designated a pseudogene. The CDR3 totals 17 residues. CDR3 nucleotide sequence: TGTGCCAGCAGCGGCCACCCTCGGACCTACTCTAACTATGGCTACACCTTC. It is translated as CASSGHPRTYSNYGYTF.

V usage is TRBV7-2 and J usage is TRBJ1-2; the D is unclear. The CDR3 extends over 12 amino acids. The V gene lost 4 bases and the J gene lost 8 bases, with 11 bases spanning the gap. Germline lookup yields CDR1 SGHTA and CDR2 FQGNSA. CDR3 DNA sequence: TGTGCCAGCAGCTGGAGGTCGCACGGCTACACCTTC. Its translation: CASSWRSHGYTF. Combining the CDR3 with reference TRBV7-2 and TRBJ1-2 gives the whole variable domain GAGVSQSPSNKVTEKGKDVELRCDPISGHTALYWYRQSLGQGLEFLIYFQGNSAPDKSGLPSDRFSAERTGGSVSTLTIQRTQQEDSAVYLCASSWRSHGYTFGSGTRLTVV.

The chain has TRBV9 and TRBJ1-4; no clear D gene. The V end lost 0 bases, the J end lost 0 bases, and 6 bases lay between the germline ends. Germline CDR1 reads SGDLS; CDR2 reads YYNGEE. The CDR3 sequence is 15 residues long. The CDR3 here is CASSVGVATNEKLFF. CDR3 coding DNA: TGTGCCAGCAGCGTAGGGGTTGCAACTAATGAAAAACTGTTTTTT. The variable domain in full, completed from reference TRBV9 and TRBJ1-4, reads DSGVTQTPKHLITATGQRVTLRCSPRSGDLSVYWYQQSLDQGLQFLIQYYNGEERAKGNILERFSAQQFPDLHSELNLSSLELGDSALYFCASSVGVATNEKLFFGSGTQLSVL.

This chain links TRBV28 with TRBJ2-7; 8 nucleotides line up with TRBD1. This CDR3 has 12 amino acids. V was pared by 7 bases and J by 7 bases, with 6 bases of the junction left unmatched. Germline V gene data show CDR1 as MDHEN and CDR2 as SYDVKM. The DNA for the CDR3 is TGTGCCAGCAAGTCCAGGGGGCGAGAGCAGTACTTC. Its translation: CASKSRGREQYF. The complete variable domain, with remaining parts taken from reference TRBV28 and TRBJ2-7, reads DVKVTQSSRYLVKRTGEKVFLECVQDMDHENMFWYRQDPGLGLRLIYFSYDVKMKEKGDIPEGYSVSREKKERFSLILESASTNQTSMYLCASKSRGREQYFGPGTRLTVT.

V is TRBV15 and J is TRBJ2-2; 7 bases are a match to TRBD2. The CDR3 length is 16 residues. CDR1 is LNHNV and CDR2 is YYDKDF in the germline V gene (reference sequence). V trimming: 0 bases; J trimming: 6 bases; junction bases outside the gene matches: 7. The CDR3 coding sequence is TGTGCCACCAGCAGAGATCTGCGGGAGAAAGCCGGGGAGCTGTTTTTT. Its protein product is CATSRDLREKAGELFF.

V and J are TRBV7-2 and TRBJ1-1; D gene ambiguous. CDR1 SGHTA and CDR2 FQGNSA come from the germline V gene. The CDR3 runs 15 residues. V lost 5 bases to trimming and J lost 0 bases, with 13 bases between them. CDR3 nucleotides: TGTGCCAGCAGCACAACGGGTCAAATGAACACTGAAGCTTTCTTT. Its translation: CASSTTGQMNTEAFF.

This clone has just a few counts. This chain connects TRBV11-1 to TRBJ2-1; a weak D match, TRBD2 (6 bases). CDR3 length: 15 amino acids. CDR1 SGHAT and CDR2 FQDESV come from the germline V gene (reference sequence). The V end lost 3 bases, the J end lost 2 bases, and 11 bases lay between the germline ends. As DNA, the CDR3 is TGTGCCAGCAGCTTGGGTAGGACTACCTACAATGAGCAGTTCTTC. Its translation: CASSLGRTTYNEQFF. The full variable domain, its missing parts supplied by reference TRBV11-1 and TRBJ2-1, is EAEVAQSPRYKITEKSQAVAFWCDPISGHATLYWYRQILGQGPELLVQFQDESVVDDSQLPKDRFSAERLKGVDSTLKIQPAELGDSAMYLCASSLGRTTYNEQFFGPGTRLTVL.

The chain links TRBV7-6 to TRBJ2-1; tentatively, D is TRBD2 (6 bases). The CDR3 contains 14 residues. The V gene's germline CDR1 is SGHVS and CDR2 FNYEAQ. Trimming took 3 bases from V and 5 from J, leaving 11 bases between them. For the CDR3, the DNA is TGTGCCAGCAGCTTGACGCGGGACCACAATGAGCAGTTCTTC. The encoded protein is CASSLTRDHNEQFF.

Comment on this clone: Other DNA sequences within the sample encode an identical CDR3. V gene TRBV7-2 combines with J gene TRBJ2-5; 8 nucleotides line up with TRBD2. The CDR3 length is 16 residues. CDR1 is SGHTA, CDR2 FQGNSA, per germline. The V segment lost 2 bases and the J segment 4 bases; nucleotides outside the gene matches: 9. The CDR3 DNA is TGTGCCAGCAGCTTAAATACTATGCTAGCGGGAGAGACCCAGTACTTC. Its protein product is CASSLNTMLAGETQYF.

As concerns this clone: Relative to the germline gene, one junction end is altered; a read error may explain this. The chain has TRBV7-9 and TRBJ1-4, with D maybe TRBD1 (6 bases). There are 16 residues in the CDR3. The V gene's germline CDR1 is SEHNR and CDR2 FQNEAQ (reference sequence). The CDR3 nucleotides are TGCGCCAGCAGCCAAGGGGGGCTCCCTGGATACGAAAAACTGTTTTTT. Translated: CASSQGGLPGYEKLFF. Full variable domain (rest looked up from reference TRBV7-9 and TRBJ1-4): DTGVSQNPRHKITKRGQNVTFRCDPISEHNRLYWYRQTLGQGPEFLTYFQNEAQLEKSRLLSDRFSAERPKGSFSTLEIQRTEQGDSAMYLCASSQGGLPGYEKLFFGSGTQLSVL.

V gene TRBV7-9 combines with J gene TRBJ2-2; D is undetermined. Germline V CDR1 and CDR2: SEHNR, FQNEAQ (reference sequence). V lost 5 bases and J lost 6, with 13 bases in between. The CDR3 totals 14 residues. The CDR3 here is CASSPYAESGELFF. CDR3 bases: TGTGCCAGCAGCCCGTACGCTGAATCCGGGGAGCTGTTTTTT.

The genes are TRBV5-1 and TRBJ1-4; TRBD1 is a possible D gene (5 bases). V was clipped by 7 bases and J by 3 bases, with 13 bases between them. CDR1 is SGHRS, CDR2 YFSETQ, per germline. The CDR3 length is 14 residues. CDR3 DNA sequence: TGCGCCAGCCGCGATGGGACGGCTAATGAAAAACTGTTTTTT. It yields the protein CASRDGTANEKLFF.

Turning to this clone: This may be a read error: a much more frequent sequence differs by one nucleotide. The chain has TRBV6-5 and TRBJ2-3, with D unclear. The CDR3 has 11 residues. The germline V and J ends were trimmed by 5 bases and 1 base, with 1 base remaining between them. CDR1 is MNHEY and CDR2 is SVGAGI in the germline V gene. This chain's CDR3 is CASSRTDTQYF. Written as DNA, the CDR3 is TGTGCCAGCAGTCGCACAGATACGCAGTATTTT.

V usage is TRBV5-1 and J usage is TRBJ1-2; the match to TRBD1 covers 9 bases. The CDR3 runs 14 residues. Germline V gives CDR1 SGHRS, CDR2 YFSETQ. V lost 4 bases to trimming and J lost 2 bases; unmatched junction nucleotides: 3. CDR3 sequence reads: CASSMGTGNYGYTF. The CDR3 DNA follows: TGCGCCAGCAGCATGGGGACAGGGAACTATGGCTACACCTTC.

The chain is built from TRBV28 and TRBJ2-7; D possibly corresponds to TRBD2 (5 bases). Between the trimmed V and J ends, which lost 3 bases and 2 bases, there was a span of 20 bases. Germline lookup yields CDR1 MDHEN and CDR2 SYDVKM. The CDR3 has 17 residues. The CDR3 sequence is CASSFSVYGRATYEQYF. The CDR3 DNA reads TGTGCCAGCAGTTTTTCAGTGTATGGGCGGGCCACCTACGAGCAGTACTTC.

The chain has TRBV27 and TRBJ2-7; weak D call: TRBD1 (6 bases). The ends were cut back, 6 bases at V and 4 bases at J, with 13 bases in the middle. This CDR3 comprises 13 residues. Germline V gene sequence: CDR1 MNHEY, CDR2 SMNVEV (reference sequence). The CDR3 reads CASRGARRYEQYF. The CDR3, as DNA: TGTGCCAGCAGGGGGGCCCGGCGGTACGAGCAGTACTTC.

Comments on this clone: Other nucleotide sequences from this sample produce the same CDR3. The chain links TRBV7-9 to TRBJ2-3; the D gene is possibly TRBD2 (6 bases). The germline gives CDR1 SEHNR, CDR2 FQNEAQ (reference sequence). V gave up 3 bases and J gave up 0 bases, with 7 bases separating them. CDR3 length: 14 amino acids. The CDR3 sequence: CASSLGTSTDTQYF. CDR3 DNA sequence: TGTGCCAGCAGCTTGGGGACTAGCACAGATACGCAGTATTTT.

This clone has just a few counts. The V and J genes are TRBV4-3 and TRBJ1-1; perhaps TRBD1 as D (6 bases). CDR3 length: 15 amino acids. V dropped 0 bases and J dropped 5 bases, with 13 bases sitting between them. The germline CDR1 and CDR2 sequences are LGHNA and YSLEER. The CDR3 DNA follows: TGCGCCAGCAGCCAAGATATTTACAGGGTAACTGAAGCTTTCTTT. Translating it yields CASSQDIYRVTEAFF.

With regard to this clone: Additional DNA sequences in this sample encode the identical CDR3. V and J are TRBV11-1 and TRBJ2-7, with no clear D. The CDR3 contains 12 residues. The V gene's germline CDR1 is SGHAT and CDR2 FQDESV (reference sequence). Deletions cut 1 base from V and 2 bases from J, with 3 bases between. The DNA of the CDR3 is TGTGCCAGCAGCTTAGGGACCTACGAGCAGTACTTC. Protein product: CASSLGTYEQYF.